The T cell receptor (beta chain) under discussion was sequenced for a study of T cells in Graves' hyperthyroidism and ophthalmopathy (dated by TCRdb to between 2018 and 2020). The study in broad terms: Peripheral blood samples were taken at initial diagnosis, before any treatment was given. TCR V-J signatures able to tell the groups apart were searched for in a discovery cohort of some 97 patients, of whom 40 to 45 had Graves' ophthalmopathy and 57 had stable Graves' hyperthyroidism. Prospective prediction of ophthalmopathy was tested in an independent validation cohort of 18 to 20 hyperthyroidism patients and approximately 17 patients who later progressed to ophthalmopathy. The approximately 98 discovery patients were randomly divided into training and test sets at a 7:3 ratio. In roughly six Graves' hyperthyroidism patients, the study also compared T-cell repertoires from thyroid tissue with T-cell repertoires from blood. Following sampling, methimazole starting at 30 mg daily was given to hyperthyroidism patients, and high-dose intravenous methylprednisolone was given to ophthalmopathy patients. The paper reports TCR Vbeta CDR3 sequencing of some 140 peripheral blood samples: over 40 ophthalmopathy, 70 to 85 hyperthyroidism and 17 progressor patients.

The TCR beta CDR3 regions were amplified from RNA transcripts. The first round of RT-PCR for the TCR CDR3 was performed with the HTBI primer set and the Qiagen OneStep RT-PCR kit. A second multiplex PCR round built the libraries, followed by size selection and purification. Paired-end sequencing of the libraries was performed with 100 bp reads on an Illumina HiSeq2000. Per the source publication's procedure: SOAPnuke was used to process the raw data, removing reads that contained adapters or uncalled bases, had a mean Phred below 15, or lacked an exact match to the constant primer or identifier. COPE v1.2.5 was used to merge high-quality paired reads, and clonotypes were defined as unique nucleotide sequences. MiTCR v1.1 was used to align the clonotypes against IMGT TRBV, TRBD and TRBJ reference segments. The analysis included only V-J combinations with a frequency above 0.0001, which together covered roughly 99% of the repertoires. A TCS score was defined as the ratio between F50 (clonal expansion) and ExV (chaos), using BLOSUM62-based TCRdist between CDR3 peptides within each V-J. Welch's t-statistics and random forest reduced around 550 V-J features to under 15, which were used in a naive Bayes classifier (R e1071). TCRdb trimmed the raw reads at Q25, called clones with MiXCR and kept productive beta chains. A single entry per CDR3 protein holds the most common genes and DNA from its merged rows. The authors' filters were not applied to this entry. For this sample the table gives hundreds of thousands of distinct CDR3 sequences, of which 15% to 20% were detected only once. The ten largest clones represent about half of the sample.

What the research found in general, with its limitations: No statistical method was used to fix the sample size in advance, and group allocation was not hidden from the investigators. A 13 V-J signature model separated ophthalmopathy from stable hyperthyroidism, with about 90% sensitivity and 81% to 83% specificity in cross-validation and 80%/75% in testing. Most expanded thyroid clonotypes (frequency above 0.001) were also detected in blood, a finding suggesting that blood repertoires may reflect thyroid immune responses. In validation, progression to ophthalmopathy was predicted by the model with 70.59% sensitivity and roughly 76% specificity, a median of about 6.4 months before onset.

Ophthalmopathy patients had moderately to severely active disease, with a Clinical Activity Score of 3 or more, a NOSPECS grade of 4 or more, and a disease duration of less than 3 months. Patients with uncontrolled infections, other autoimmune diseases, pregnancy or lactation were excluded. Diagnoses relied on clinical symptoms, serum thyroxine and TRAb, thyroid ultrasound and orbital computed tomography. PBMCs were separated from roughly 10 ml of fresh peripheral blood using Ficoll-Paque density gradient centrifugation. Total RNA was extracted with Trizol reagent, and quality was checked on an Agilent 2100 Bioanalyzer. This clonotype was seen a handful of times. The antigen it recognizes is unknown. Per-base qualities were not stored, and no clone one base away is much larger. Sequencing was done on a sample of blood. The source of this sequence is a man aged 40-50 years with Graves' ophthalmopathy.

The CDR3 has the sequence CASAYSSGNTIYF. The base sequence is TGTGCCAGCGCATATAGCTCTGGAAACACCATATATTTT. The sequence is built from TRBV9 and TRBJ1-3, with no confident D gene call. Trimming removed 7 bases from V and 0 bases from J, leaving 8 bases between the germline ends. CDR1 SGDLS and CDR2 YYNGEE were looked up in the germline V gene. From its cysteine to its phenylalanine, the CDR3 spans 13 amino acids. Only CDR3 DNA is held: 39 bases, read in frame from base 1.